Shown below are 24 T cell receptor beta chains from a single sample sequenced in a study of graft-versus-host responses after intestinal transplantation. Method: immunoSEQ multiplex PCR; TCRdb's copy keeps in-frame clones and lacks some. The sample contains tens of thousands of clones, roughly 91% of which appear only once. No antigen is known for these receptors. Source: unstimulated CD8+ T cells sorted from spleen or lymph node cells, taken before intestinal transplant. The receptors shown here come from a human donor who received an intestinal transplant.

V is TRBV6-6 and J is TRBJ2-1; TRBD1 aligns across 8 bases. This CDR3 spans 12 amino acids. Germline V gives CDR1 MNHNY, CDR2 SVGAGI (reference sequence). The V gene end was trimmed by 0 bases and the J gene end by 14 bases; junction bases not matched to a gene: 3. As DNA, the CDR3 is TGTGCCAGCAGTTACTCGGAGACAGGGGAGTTCTTC. Translation: CASSYSETGEFF.

V is TRBV2 and J is TRBJ1-4; no definite D call. V was trimmed by 8 bases and J by 7 bases, leaving 14 bases between them. Germline V gene lookup returns CDR1 SNHLY and CDR2 FYNNEI. This CDR3 contains 13 residues. This CDR3 reads CASQEGAGEKLFF. In DNA form, the CDR3 reads TGTGCCAGCCAGGAGGGCGCAGGTGAAAAACTGTTTTTT.

The CDR3 sequence is CASSQQGYGYTF. The CDR3 DNA follows: TGTGCCAGCAGCCAACAGGGATATGGCTACACCTTC. V and J are TRBV14 and TRBJ1-2; possibly TRBD1 for D (5 bases). There are 12 residues in the CDR3. Germline values: CDR1 SGHDN, CDR2 FVKESK. Trimming removed 2 bases from V and 5 bases from J, with 6 bases in between.

The chain recombines TRBV14 with TRBJ2-3; D is ambiguous. Trimming pared 0 bases from V and 0 bases from J, leaving 10 bases between. The length of the CDR3 is 16 residues. Germline V gives CDR1 SGHDN, CDR2 FVKESK. The CDR3: CASSQDPFSSTDTQYF. The CDR3 DNA reads as TGTGCCAGCAGCCAAGATCCGTTCTCTAGCACAGATACGCAGTATTTT.

This clone turned up a few times. The chain employs TRBV5-1 and TRBJ1-2; D is possibly TRBD1 (5 bases). The CDR3 is 16 residues long. V dropped 2 bases and J dropped 6 bases, with 20 bases sitting between them. Germline V CDR1 and CDR2: SGHRS, YFSETQ. CDR3: CASSLESGGASDGYTF. The CDR3 nucleotides are TGCGCCAGCAGCTTAGAGTCAGGAGGGGCTTCGGATGGCTACACCTTC. Full variable domain (missing parts from reference TRBV5-1 and TRBJ1-2): KAGVTQTPRYLIKTRGQQVTLSCSPISGHRSVSWYQQTPGQGLQFLFEYFSETQRNKGNFPGRFSGRQFSNSRSEMNVSTLELGDSALYLCASSLESGGASDGYTFGSGTRLTVV.

The chain has TRBV27 and TRBJ2-7; possible D gene TRBD1, 6 bases. Trimming took 5 bases from V and 2 from J, leaving 13 bases between them. The CDR3 covers 14 residues. Per the germline V gene, CDR1 is MNHEY and CDR2 is SMNVEV (reference sequence). The CDR3 DNA is TGTGCCAGCAGTCCAGGGGAGCTGACCTACGAGCAGTACTTC. Protein sequence: CASSPGELTYEQYF.

The chain combines TRBV10-3 with TRBJ1-4; TRBD1 matches at 7 bases. After removal of 8 bases from V and 7 bases from J, the junction contained 7 bases not matched to a gene. This CDR3 has 13 residues. CDR1 is ENHRY and CDR2 is SYGVKD in the germline V gene. The CDR3, as DNA: TGTGCCATCGGCGACAGGGCGGGTGAAAAACTGTTTTTT. Protein product: CAIGDRAGEKLFF.

This clone was recorded a few times. V is TRBV7-6 and J is TRBJ2-1, with unresolved D. Germline CDR1 SGHVS, CDR2 FNYEAQ. The CDR3 consists of 13 residues. Trimming pared 5 bases from V and 8 bases from J, leaving 13 bases between. This CDR3 reads CASSPRSTDEQFF. As DNA, the CDR3 is TGTGCCAGCAGCCCTAGGAGCACCGATGAGCAGTTCTTC.

This chain connects TRBV9 to TRBJ2-3, with TRBD1 matching over 8 bases. J was trimmed by 1 base and V by 3 bases; bases with no gene match: 4. The CDR3 runs to 15 residues. Germline assignment: CDR1 SGDLS and CDR2 YYNGEE. In DNA, the CDR3 is TGTGCCAGCAGCGCCGGGACAGGTCGCACAGATACGCAGTATTTT. Protein: CASSAGTGRTDTQYF. Full variable domain (rest looked up from reference TRBV9 and TRBJ2-3): DSGVTQTPKHLITATGQRVTLRCSPRSGDLSVYWYQQSLDQGLQFLIQYYNGEERAKGNILERFSAQQFPDLHSELNLSSLELGDSALYFCASSAGTGRTDTQYFGPGTRLTVL.

The CDR3 DNA sequence: TGTGCCAGCATAAAAGGACTAGCGGGAAAGTACGAGCAGTACTTC. Translated, it gives CASIKGLAGKYEQYF. This rearrangement joins TRBV2 to TRBJ2-7, with 12 bases matching TRBD2. This CDR3 has 15 amino acids. The germline V gene has CDR1 SNHLY and CDR2 FYNNEI. After removal of 7 bases from V and 4 bases from J, the junction contained 8 bases not matched to a gene.

The CDR3 loop reads CASSPIPTGYRNQPQHF. The CDR3 DNA reads as TGTGCCAGCAGTCCTATCCCGACAGGGTACCGCAATCAGCCCCAGCATTTT. This rearrangement joins TRBV27 to TRBJ1-5; TRBD1 aligns across 7 bases. The CDR3 is 17 amino acids. CDR1 MNHEY and CDR2 SMNVEV come from the germline V gene (reference sequence). J lost 2 bases, V lost 5 bases, and 12 bases had no gene match.

The chain employs TRBV5-4 and TRBJ2-5; tentative D call: TRBD1 (6 bases). Trimming cost V 4 bases and J 5 bases, with 12 bases left between them. Germline assignment: CDR1 SGHNT and CDR2 YYREEE (reference sequence). There are 13 residues in the CDR3. CDR3 residues: CASSTTGMETQYF. CDR3 in DNA: TGTGCCAGCAGCACGACAGGCATGGAGACCCAGTACTTC.

This clone occurred a few times. V and J are TRBV11-2 and TRBJ1-2; no firm D call. CDR3 length: 15 residues. CDR1 and CDR2 from the germline V gene are SGHAT and FQNNGV. Deletions cut 4 bases from V and 5 bases from J, with 17 bases between. The CDR3 region is CASSSLRHRPYGYTF. CDR3 coding DNA: TGTGCCAGCAGCTCGCTTAGGCACAGACCGTATGGCTACACCTTC.

This CDR3 reads CASSNPSGGTYEQYF. The CDR3 DNA reads TGTGCCAGCAGCAACCCTAGCGGGGGAACTTACGAGCAGTACTTC. The chain is built from TRBV27 and TRBJ2-7; 10 nucleotides agree with TRBD2. This CDR3 comprises 15 residues. CDR1 and CDR2 from the germline V gene are MNHEY and SMNVEV (reference sequence). With 6 bases clipped from V and 4 bases from J, the junction kept 9 bases outside the gene matches.

CDR3 sequence reads: CSVEAGGPYGYTF. As DNA, the CDR3 is TGCAGCGTTGAAGCAGGGGGTCCCTATGGCTACACCTTC. This chain links TRBV29-1 with TRBJ1-2; 7 positions match TRBD1. The CDR3 covers 13 residues. The germline CDR1 and CDR2 sequences are SQVTM and ANQGSEA. V was pared by 1 base and J by 4 bases, with 3 bases of the junction left unmatched.

Only one count was recorded for this clone. The chain links TRBV28 to TRBJ2-7, with 7 bases lining up with TRBD2. The CDR3 spans 16 residues. After removal of 1 base from V and 3 bases from J, the junction contained 9 bases not matched to a gene. The germline gives CDR1 MDHEN, CDR2 SYDVKM. This CDR3 is CASSLFREGYLYEQYF. The CDR3 nucleotides are TGTGCCAGCAGTTTATTCAGGGAGGGGTACCTCTACGAGCAGTACTTC.

The chain has TRBV5-6 and TRBJ1-2; maybe TRBD1 (5 bases). The CDR3 is 16 amino acids. In germline, CDR1 is SGHDT, CDR2 YYEEEE. The ends were cut back, 0 bases at V and 4 bases at J, with 16 bases in the middle. The CDR3 DNA is TGTGCCAGCAGCTTGGCCGTGAAGTCCGGGGGCTATGGCTACACCTTC. Translation gives CASSLAVKSGGYGYTF.

Notes on this clone: One junction end does not reproduce the germline sequence, and a read error may be involved. The J gene is TRBJ2-1, the V gene TRBV7-2, with 11 bases identical to TRBD2. This CDR3 contains 15 residues. Germline V gene lookup returns CDR1 SGHTA and CDR2 FQGNSA. The CDR3 sequence is CASSIAGGPSDEQFF. The DNA for the CDR3 is TGTGCCAGCAGCATAGCGGGAGGGCCTAGCGATGAGCAGTTCTTC. The entire variable domain, with the rest obtained from reference TRBV7-2 and TRBJ2-1, is as follows: GAGVSQSPSNKVTEKGKDVELRCDPISGHTALYWYRQSLGQGLEFLIYFQGNSAPDKSGLPSDRFSAERTGGSVSTLTIQRTQQEDSAVYLCASSIAGGPSDEQFFGPGTRLTVL.

V gene TRBV13 combines with J gene TRBJ2-2; tentative D call: TRBD1 (5 bases). The CDR3 contains 15 residues. V was pared by 1 base and J by 2 bases, with 8 bases between. Germline V gene data show CDR1 as PRHDT and CDR2 as FYEKMQ (reference sequence). CDR3 DNA: TGTGCCAGCAGCTTAGCAGGGCAAAACACCGGGGAGCTGTTTTTT. Its protein product is CASSLAGQNTGELFF. Full variable domain (outside the CDR3, taken from reference TRBV13 and TRBJ2-2): AAGVIQSPRHLIKEKRETATLKCYPIPRHDTVYWYQQGPGQDPQFLISFYEKMQSDKGSIPDRFSAQQFSDYHSELNMSSLELGDSALYFCASSLAGQNTGELFFGEGSRLTVL.

V and J are TRBV5-4 and TRBJ2-1; no reliable D call. From germline, CDR1 is SGHNT and CDR2 YYREEE (reference sequence). Trimming left V 3 bases short and J 4 bases short, with 20 bases between. The CDR3 is 17 amino acids. The CDR3 bases are TGTGCCAGCAGCTCGAGGCGGATAGAGTTCTTGTACAATGAGCAGTTCTTC. Translated: CASSSRRIEFLYNEQFF.

This clone was seen a few times. The chain combines TRBV5-6 with TRBJ1-1; no clear D. Per the germline V gene, CDR1 is SGHDT and CDR2 is YYEEEE. Trimming shortened V by 1 base and J by 5 bases, and 6 bases separated the two germline ends. The CDR3 has 12 residues. The CDR3 protein is CASSLRSTEAFF. The CDR3 coding sequence is TGTGCCAGCAGCTTGAGGAGTACTGAAGCTTTCTTT.

This chain uses TRBV5-1 with TRBJ1-5; TRBD1 aligns across 9 bases. The CDR3 is 15 residues long. Looked up from germline, CDR1 is SGHRS and CDR2 is YFSETQ. V lost 4 bases, J lost 4 bases, and 6 bases stayed unmatched. In nucleotides, the CDR3 is TGCGCCAGCAGCCAAGGGACAGGGCAGAATCAGCCCCAGCATTTT. This sequence encodes CASSQGTGQNQPQHF.

This chain connects TRBV4-1 to TRBJ2-7, with 8 bases fitting TRBD1. Germline V gene data show CDR1 as MGHRA and CDR2 as YSYEKL. The trim removed 2 bases at V and 2 bases at J, leaving 5 bases unmatched. The CDR3 has 15 residues. CDR3 nucleotides: TGCGCCAGCAGCCAAAACGACAGGGGTCCCTACGAGCAGTACTTC. It is translated as CASSQNDRGPYEQYF.

This chain uses TRBV19 with TRBJ2-7, with D tentatively TRBD2 (5 bases). Germline CDR1 and CDR2: LNHDA and SQIVND (reference sequence). The CDR3 runs to 14 residues. The V end was cut by 3 bases, the J end by 0 bases, with 9 bases between. The CDR3 here is CASSISGISYEQYF. CDR3 DNA sequence: TGTGCCAGTAGTATTTCCGGGATCTCCTACGAGCAGTACTTC.